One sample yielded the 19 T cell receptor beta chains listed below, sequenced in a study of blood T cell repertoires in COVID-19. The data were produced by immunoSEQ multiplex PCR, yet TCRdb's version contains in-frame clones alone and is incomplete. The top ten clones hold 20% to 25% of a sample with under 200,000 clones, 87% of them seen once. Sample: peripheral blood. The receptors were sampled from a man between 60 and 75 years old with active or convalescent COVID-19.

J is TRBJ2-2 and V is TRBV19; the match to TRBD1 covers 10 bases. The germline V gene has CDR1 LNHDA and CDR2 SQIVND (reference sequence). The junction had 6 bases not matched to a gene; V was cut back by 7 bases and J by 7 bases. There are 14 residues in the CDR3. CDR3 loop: CASTPGQGIGELFF. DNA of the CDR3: TGTGCCAGTACCCCGGGACAGGGGATCGGGGAGCTGTTTTTT. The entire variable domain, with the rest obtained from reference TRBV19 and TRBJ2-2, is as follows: DGGITQSPKYLFRKEGQNVTLSCEQNLNHDAMYWYRQDPGQGLRLIYYSQIVNDFQKGDIAEGYSVSREKKESFPLTVTSAQKNPTAFYLCASTPGQGIGELFFGEGSRLTVL.

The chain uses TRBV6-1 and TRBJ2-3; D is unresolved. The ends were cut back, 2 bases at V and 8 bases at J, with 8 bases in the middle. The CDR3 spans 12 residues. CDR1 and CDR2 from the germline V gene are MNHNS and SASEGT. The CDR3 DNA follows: TGTGCCAGCAGTGAACTTCGAGGTACGCAGTATTTT. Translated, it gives CASSELRGTQYF.

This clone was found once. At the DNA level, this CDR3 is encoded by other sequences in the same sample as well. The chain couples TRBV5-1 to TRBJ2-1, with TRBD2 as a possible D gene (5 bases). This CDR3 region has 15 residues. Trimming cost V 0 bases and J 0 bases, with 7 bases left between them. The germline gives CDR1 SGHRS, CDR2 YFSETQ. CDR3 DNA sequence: TGCGCCAGCAGCTTGGTCGCGGGCTCCTACAATGAGCAGTTCTTC. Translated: CASSLVAGSYNEQFF.

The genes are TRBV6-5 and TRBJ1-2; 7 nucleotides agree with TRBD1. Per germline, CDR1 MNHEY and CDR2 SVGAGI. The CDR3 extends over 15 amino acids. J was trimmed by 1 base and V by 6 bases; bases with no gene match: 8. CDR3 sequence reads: CASSKTGTFNYGYTF. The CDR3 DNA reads TGTGCCAGCAGCAAGACAGGGACTTTTAACTATGGCTACACCTTC.

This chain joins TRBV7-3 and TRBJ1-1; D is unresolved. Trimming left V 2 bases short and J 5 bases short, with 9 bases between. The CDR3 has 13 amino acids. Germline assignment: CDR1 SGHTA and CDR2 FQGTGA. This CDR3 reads CASSLSVRTEAFF. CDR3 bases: TGTGCCAGCAGCTTATCGGTCCGGACTGAAGCTTTCTTT.

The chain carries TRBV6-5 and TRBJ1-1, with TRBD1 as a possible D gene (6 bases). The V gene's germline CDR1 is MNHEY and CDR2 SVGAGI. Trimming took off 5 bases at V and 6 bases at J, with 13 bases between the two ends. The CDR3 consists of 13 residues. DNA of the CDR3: TGTGCCAGCAGTATTGACAGGTCCCCTGAAGCTTTCTTT. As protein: CASSIDRSPEAFF.

In DNA form, the CDR3 reads TGTGCCAGCAGCCGCCCCAGGGGGGTGAACACTGAAGCTTTCTTT. Protein sequence: CASSRPRGVNTEAFF. The chain combines TRBV5-6 with TRBJ1-1; 7 nucleotides line up with TRBD1. This CDR3 contains 15 residues. V was pared by 4 bases and J by 0 bases, with 6 bases of the junction left unmatched. Germline-derived CDR1 and CDR2 are SGHDT and YYEEEE.

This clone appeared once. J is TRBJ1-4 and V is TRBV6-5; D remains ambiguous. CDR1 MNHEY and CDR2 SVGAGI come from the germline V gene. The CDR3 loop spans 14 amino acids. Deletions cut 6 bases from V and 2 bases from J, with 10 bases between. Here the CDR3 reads CASSQLSTNEKLFF. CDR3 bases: TGTGCCAGCAGCCAACTTTCCACTAATGAAAAACTGTTTTTT.

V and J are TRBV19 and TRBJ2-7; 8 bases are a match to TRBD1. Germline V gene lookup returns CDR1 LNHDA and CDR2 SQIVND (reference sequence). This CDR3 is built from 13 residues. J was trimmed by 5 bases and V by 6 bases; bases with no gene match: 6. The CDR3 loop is CASRTGASHEQYF. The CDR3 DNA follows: TGTGCCAGTAGGACAGGGGCTTCCCACGAGCAGTACTTC.

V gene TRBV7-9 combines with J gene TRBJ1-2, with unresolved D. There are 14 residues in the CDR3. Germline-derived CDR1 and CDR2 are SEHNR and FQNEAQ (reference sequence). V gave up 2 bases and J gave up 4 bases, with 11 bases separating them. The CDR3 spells CASSLPTTSYGYTF. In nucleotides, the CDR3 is TGTGCCAGCAGCTTACCCACCACCAGCTATGGCTACACCTTC.

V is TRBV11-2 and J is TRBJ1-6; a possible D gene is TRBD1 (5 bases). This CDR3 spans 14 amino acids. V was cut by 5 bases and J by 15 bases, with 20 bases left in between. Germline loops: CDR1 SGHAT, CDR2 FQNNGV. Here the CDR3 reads CASSASGGSLDLHF. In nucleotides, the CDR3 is TGTGCCAGCAGCGCTAGCGGGGGGAGCCTTGACCTCCACTTT.

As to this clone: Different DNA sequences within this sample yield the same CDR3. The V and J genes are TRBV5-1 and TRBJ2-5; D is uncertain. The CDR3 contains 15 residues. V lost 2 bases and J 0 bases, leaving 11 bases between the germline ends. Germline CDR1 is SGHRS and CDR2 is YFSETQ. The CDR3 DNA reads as TGCGCCAGCAGCTTACCACTACCTAACCAAGAGACCCAGTACTTC. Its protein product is CASSLPLPNQETQYF.

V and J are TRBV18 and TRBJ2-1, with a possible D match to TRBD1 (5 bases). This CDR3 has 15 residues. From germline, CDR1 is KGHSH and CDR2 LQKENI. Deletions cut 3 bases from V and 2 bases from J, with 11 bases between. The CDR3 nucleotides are TGTGCCAGCTCACCTCTCCAGGGCCCCTACAATGAGCAGTTCTTC. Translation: CASSPLQGPYNEQFF.

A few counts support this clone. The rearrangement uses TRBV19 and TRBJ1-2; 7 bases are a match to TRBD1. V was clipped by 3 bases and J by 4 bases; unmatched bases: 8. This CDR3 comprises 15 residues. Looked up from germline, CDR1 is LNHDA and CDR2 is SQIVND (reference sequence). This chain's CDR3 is CASSIRPGQTYGYTF. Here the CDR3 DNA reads TGTGCCAGTAGTATCCGTCCGGGACAGACCTATGGCTACACCTTC.

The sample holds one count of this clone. CDR3 in amino acids: CSATPDRTGLLLAEAFF. The DNA for the CDR3 is TGCAGCGCGACACCTGACCGGACAGGCCTCCTATTAGCTGAAGCTTTCTTT. The J gene is TRBJ1-1, the V gene TRBV29-1, with 7 bases that match TRBD1. The germline V gene has CDR1 SQVTM and CDR2 ANQGSEA. This CDR3 is built from 17 residues. V gave up 7 bases and J gave up 6 bases; unmatched junction bases: 23. The whole variable domain, filled in from reference TRBV29-1 and TRBJ1-1, reads SAVISQKPSRDICQRGTSLTIQCQVDSQVTMMFWYRQQPGQSLTLIATANQGSEATYESGFVIDKFPISRPNLTFSTLTVSNMSPEDSSIYLCSATPDRTGLLLAEAFFGQGTRLTVV.

CDR3 residues: CATEQTGRETQYF. The CDR3 DNA follows: TGTGCCACCGAGCAGACAGGCCGAGAGACCCAGTACTTC. The rearrangement links TRBV24-1 to TRBJ2-5; possible D gene TRBD1, 6 bases. Germline V CDR1 and CDR2: KGHDR, SFDVKD. The CDR3 covers 13 residues. V was cut by 9 bases and J by 4 bases, with 14 bases left in between.

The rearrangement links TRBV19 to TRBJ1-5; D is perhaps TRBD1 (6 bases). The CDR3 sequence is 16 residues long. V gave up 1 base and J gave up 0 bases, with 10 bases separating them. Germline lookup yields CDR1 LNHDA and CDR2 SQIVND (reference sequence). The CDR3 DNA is TGTGCCAGTAGTATAGCTACAGGGCGTAGCAATCAGCCCCAGCATTTT. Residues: CASSIATGRSNQPQHF.

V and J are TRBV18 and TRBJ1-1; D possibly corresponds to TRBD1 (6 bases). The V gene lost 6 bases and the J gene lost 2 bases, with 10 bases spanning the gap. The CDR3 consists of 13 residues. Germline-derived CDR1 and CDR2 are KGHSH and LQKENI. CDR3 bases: TGTGCCAGCTCGACAGGTACTAACACTGAAGCTTTCTTT. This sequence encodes CASSTGTNTEAFF.

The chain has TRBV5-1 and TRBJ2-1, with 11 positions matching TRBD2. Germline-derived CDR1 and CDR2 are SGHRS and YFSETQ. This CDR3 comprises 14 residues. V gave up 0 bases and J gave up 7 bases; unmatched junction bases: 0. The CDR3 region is CASSLASGGNEQFF. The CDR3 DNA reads TGCGCCAGCAGCTTGGCTAGCGGGGGGAATGAGCAGTTCTTC.